Included here is one T cell receptor beta chain sequence, with context. The antigen is unknown. The study sequenced TCR beta in blood CD8+ and CD4+ T cells. Negative magnetic isolation gave CD8+ and CD4+ cells; FACS enriched CD8+ TEMRA. The data derive from a study of CD8 T cells in Susac syndrome. Study outcomes and limitations: That the number of individuals in its TCR sequencing and HLA analysis was relatively small was acknowledged by the study.

CDR3 size: 12 residues. Germline V gene lookup returns CDR1 DFQATT and CDR2 SNEGSKA (reference sequence). V lost 0 bases, J lost 4 bases, and 5 bases lay in between. Reverse transcription of roughly 0.5 to 1 ug RNA used random hexamers. It was immunoSEQ multiplex PCR that amplified TCR beta CDR3 across 54 Vbeta and 13 Jbeta. TCRdb fed the immunoSEQ multiplex PCR reads into MiXCR, producing one record per CDR3 protein. This table holds hundreds of thousands of distinct CDR3 sequences, about 85% found once. The J gene is TRBJ2-3, the V gene TRBV20-1; D is undetermined. The sequenced material came from CD8+ T cells from PBMCs. This sequence was found in a human donor with multiple sclerosis. The CDR3 sequence is CSARDGSDTQYF. In DNA form, the CDR3 reads TGCAGTGCTAGAGACGGGTCAGATACGCAGTATTTT.